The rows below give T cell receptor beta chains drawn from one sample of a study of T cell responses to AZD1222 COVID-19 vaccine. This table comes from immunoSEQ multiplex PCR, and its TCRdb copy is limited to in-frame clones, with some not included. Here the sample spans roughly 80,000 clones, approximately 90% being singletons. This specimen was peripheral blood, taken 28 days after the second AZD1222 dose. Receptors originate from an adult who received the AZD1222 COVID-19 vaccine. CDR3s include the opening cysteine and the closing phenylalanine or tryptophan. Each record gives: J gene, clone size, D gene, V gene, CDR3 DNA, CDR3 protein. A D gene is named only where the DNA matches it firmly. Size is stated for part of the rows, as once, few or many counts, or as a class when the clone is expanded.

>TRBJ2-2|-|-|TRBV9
TGTGCCAGCAGGAAGGGGGACCCAAACACCGGGGAGCTGTTTTTT
CASRKGDPNTGELFF
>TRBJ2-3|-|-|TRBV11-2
TGTGCCAGCAGCTTAGGAACAGGCACAGATACGCAGTATTTT
CASSLGTGTDTQYF
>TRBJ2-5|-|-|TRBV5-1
TGCGCCAGCAGATCAGCGGCCAACCAGGAGACCCAGTACTTC
CASRSAANQETQYF
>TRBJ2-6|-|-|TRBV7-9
TGTGCCAGCAGCTCCGACTCCCTCGGGGCCAACGTCCTGACTTTC
CASSSDSLGANVLTF
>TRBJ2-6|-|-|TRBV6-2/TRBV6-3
TGTGCCAGCAGTCAATCACAGGGTTTTGTCTCTGGGGCCAACGTCCTGACTTTC
CASSQSQGFVSGANVLTF
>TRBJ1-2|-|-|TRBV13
TGTGCCAGCAGCTTAGCCGGGCTGAGAGGCTACACCTTC
CASSLAGLRGYTF
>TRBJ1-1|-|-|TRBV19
TGTGCCAGTAGTATAGGATCAGGGAACACTGAAGCTTTCTTT
CASSIGSGNTEAFF
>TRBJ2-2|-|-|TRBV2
TGTGCCAGCAGTGAGAGGCAGATCACCGGGGAGCTGTTTTTT
CASSERQITGELFF
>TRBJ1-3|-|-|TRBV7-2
TGTGCCAGCAGCTTTGCATCCACCTCTGGAAACACCATATATTTT
CASSFASTSGNTIYF
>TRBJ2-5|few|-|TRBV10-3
TGTGCCATCAGCGGCGACAGCAGCCTGGAGACCCAGTACTTC
CAISGDSSLETQYF
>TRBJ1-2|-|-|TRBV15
TGTGCCACCAGCCGGAATAGTGTTCGGGGGATTGTCGGCTACACCTTC
CATSRNSVRGIVGYTF
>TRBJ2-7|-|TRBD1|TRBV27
TGTGCCAGCAGTGGCCGGACAGGACACTACGAGCAGTACTTC
CASSGRTGHYEQYF
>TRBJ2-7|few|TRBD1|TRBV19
TGTGCCAGTAGTAAAGACAGGGGGCCTTCCTACGAGCAGTACTTC
CASSKDRGPSYEQYF
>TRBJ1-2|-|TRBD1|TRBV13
TGTGCCAGCAGCTTAAGGGACAGCGGAGGCTACACCTTC
CASSLRDSGGYTF
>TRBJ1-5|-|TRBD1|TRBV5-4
TGTGCCAGCAGCATCTGCGCCGCCAGGGGGCGGTGCAATCAGCCCCAGCATTTT
CASSICAARGRCNQPQHF
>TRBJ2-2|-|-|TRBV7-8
TGTGCCAGCAGCCCCCAGGTGACCACCAACACCGGGGAGCTGTTTTTT
CASSPQVTTNTGELFF
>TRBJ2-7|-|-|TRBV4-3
TGCGCCAGCAGCCAGTACACGAACTACGAGCAGTACTTC
CASSQYTNYEQYF
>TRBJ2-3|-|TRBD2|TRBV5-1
TGCGCCAGCAGCCTTAGCGGGGGGGTCACAGATACGCAGTATTTT
CASSLSGGVTDTQYF
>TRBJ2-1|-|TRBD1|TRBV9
TGTGCCAGCAGCGTGGGGGCTGCCAGGGGGCATAATGAGCAGTTCTTC
CASSVGAARGHNEQFF
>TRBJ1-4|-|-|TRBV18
TGTGCCAGCTCACCACCGGGGACTACTAATGAAAAACTGTTTTTT
CASSPPGTTNEKLFF
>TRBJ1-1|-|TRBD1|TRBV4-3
TGCGCCAGCAGCCAATCCCAGACGACAGGGGGCATGAACACTGAAGCTTTCTTT
CASSQSQTTGGMNTEAFF
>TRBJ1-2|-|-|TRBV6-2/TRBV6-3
TGTGCCAGCAGTTATGAGGGTCCCTATGGCTACACCTTC
CASSYEGPYGYTF
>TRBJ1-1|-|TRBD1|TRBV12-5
TGTGCTAGTGGTTTGAGACAGGGCCCGCTGAACACTGAAGCTTTCTTT
CASGLRQGPLNTEAFF
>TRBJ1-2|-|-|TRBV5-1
TGCGCCAGCAGCTTGCTAGGGGGGTACTATGGCTACACCTTC
CASSLLGGYYGYTF
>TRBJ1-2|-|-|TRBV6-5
TGTGCCAGCAGGACGGGGACAAATTCTAACTATGGCTACACCTTC
CASRTGTNSNYGYTF
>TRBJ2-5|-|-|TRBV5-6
TGTGCCAGCAGCTCCGGTCTAGCCCCAGAGACCCAGTACTTC
CASSSGLAPETQYF
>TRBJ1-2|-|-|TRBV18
TGTGCCAGCTCACTAGTAGTGGCGGGGAGTAACTATGGCTACACCTTC
CASSLVVAGSNYGYTF
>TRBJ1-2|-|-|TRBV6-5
TGTGCCACCGGTCAGGCGGGGACGGGCTACACCTTC
CATGQAGTGYTF
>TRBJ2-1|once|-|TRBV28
TGTGCCAGCAGTATCGGGGGAGCCTACAATGAGCAGTTCTTC
CASSIGGAYNEQFF
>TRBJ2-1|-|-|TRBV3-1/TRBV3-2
TGTGCCAGCAGCCAAGAGTGGGGGTATCGGGACGAGCAGTTCTTC
CASSQEWGYRDEQFF
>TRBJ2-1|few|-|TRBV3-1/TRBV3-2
TGTGCCAGCAGCCACCAGTCGTCGGCGGGACCTTACAATGAGCAGTTCTTC
CASSHQSSAGPYNEQFF
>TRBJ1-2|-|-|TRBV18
TGTGCCAGCTCACCTCCGGGGTTCGAGGGCAACTATGGCTACACCTTC
CASSPPGFEGNYGYTF